The clone carrying this T cell receptor (beta chain) has only one observation. Two negative PCRs, clearance, or symptom resolution were required of recovered Cohort 3 donors. Deletions cut 1 base from V and 6 bases from J, with 11 bases between. The CDR3 loop spans 14 amino acids. Germline loops: CDR1 SGHRS, CDR2 YFSETQ. The data belong to a study of blood T cell repertoires in COVID-19. Authors' analysis steps: Estimation of nucleated cell counts relied on the amplification of reference gene primers. TCRdb's copy holds only in-frame clones and misses some; the assay was immunoSEQ multiplex PCR. V, J and clone size derive from that table, while D and trimming were established from the DNA sequence. The repertoire holds under 300,000 clones, with about 86% as singletons.

Sample: PBMCs or T cells enriched from blood (not recorded which). This clonotype was sampled from a man aged 50 to 59 who had recovered from COVID-19. V gene TRBV5-1 combines with J gene TRBJ2-4; tentatively, D is TRBD2 (5 bases). Here the CDR3 DNA reads TGCGCCAGCAGCTTGTCGGGGTCGGTAAACATTCAGTACTTC. Amino acids: CASSLSGSVNIQYF.